This T cell receptor beta chain was sequenced during a study of blood T cell repertoires in COVID-19. The overall study: Spain, Italy and the United States supplied samples that represented acute and convalescent COVID-19.

Study processing details: The authors estimated nucleated cell counts from reference gene primer amplification. Profiling relied on immunoSEQ multiplex PCR, and the TCRdb table lists in-frame clones only, not all of them. D and trimming come from the DNA, and the V and J calls and clone size come from that table. The data contain 85,000 to 130,000 clones, 70% to 75% of them seen just once; the ten biggest clones take up less than 1%. The CDR3 length is 15 residues. V shed 2 bases and J 3 bases; nucleotides not matched to a gene: 5. Germline V CDR1 and CDR2: SGHTA, FQGTGA. Sequencing was done on a sample of peripheral blood. The chain is built from TRBV7-3 and TRBJ2-3, with TRBD2 identical over 7 bases. This TCR was sampled from a human donor with acute or convalescent COVID-19. The donor label of this sample is uncertain. The CDR3 DNA reads TGTGCCAGCAGCTTATTCGTGGGACTAACAGATACGCAGTATTTT. Protein product: CASSLFVGLTDTQYF.